These 16 T cell receptor beta chains were sequenced from one sample in a study of OX40 agonist ivuxolimab in advanced cancers. Here immunoSEQ multiplex PCR was the method, and the copy in TCRdb shows in-frame clones only, minus some. The sample lists some 60,000 clones, 86% occurring once. Sequencing used CD4+ or CD8+ T cells sorted from blood, obtained in a trial of the OX40 agonist ivuxolimab. The source of these receptors is an adult with an advanced solid tumor such as melanoma, head and neck, liver or kidney cancer.

The J gene is TRBJ2-3, the V gene TRBV11-3; D might be TRBD1 (6 bases). CDR1 is SGHNT, CDR2 YENEEA, per germline. Trimming took off 1 base at V and 2 bases at J, with 13 bases between the two ends. The CDR3 has 16 residues. The CDR3 region is CASSLGIQGDTDTQYF. CDR3 DNA sequence: TGTGCCAGCAGCTTAGGTATACAGGGCGACACAGATACGCAGTATTTT. The full variable domain, with the rest looked up from reference TRBV11-3 and TRBJ2-3, is EAGVVQSPRYKIIEKKQPVAFWCNPISGHNTLYWYLQNLGQGPELLIRYENEEAVDDSQLPKDRFSAERLKGVDSTLKIQPAELGDSAVYLCASSLGIQGDTDTQYFGPGTRLTVL.

Within the sample, this clone is medium-sized. The chain links TRBV30 to TRBJ1-3; D is perhaps TRBD1 (5 bases). The germline CDR1 and CDR2 sequences are GTSNPN and SVGIG (reference sequence). The CDR3 sequence is 14 residues long. The V end was cut by 5 bases, the J end by 3 bases, with 14 bases between. The CDR3 reads CAWEGRASGNTIYF. CDR3 DNA sequence: TGTGCCTGGGAGGGCAGGGCCAGTGGAAACACCATATATTTT.

This rearrangement joins TRBV14 to TRBJ2-2; D is unresolved. Germline V gene lookup returns CDR1 SGHDN and CDR2 FVKESK. The CDR3 loop spans 13 amino acids. Trimming removed 0 bases at V and 5 bases at J, with 4 bases between. The CDR3 DNA sequence: TGTGCCAGCAGCCAAGATCGGACCGGGGAGCTGTTTTTT. It encodes CASSQDRTGELFF.

In this sample, this clone turned up once. The chain is built from TRBV7-9 and TRBJ2-3; tentatively, D is TRBD2 (5 bases). V lost 5 bases and J 3 bases, leaving 12 bases between the germline ends. Germline CDR1 is SEHNR and CDR2 is FQNEAQ (reference sequence). The CDR3 contains 14 residues. The CDR3: CASSPGIGTDTQYF. For the CDR3, the DNA is TGTGCCAGCAGCCCCGGGATTGGGACAGATACGCAGTATTTT. The full variable domain, its missing parts supplied by reference TRBV7-9 and TRBJ2-3, is DTGVSQNPRHKITKRGQNVTFRCDPISEHNRLYWYRQTLGQGPEFLTYFQNEAQLEKSRLLSDRFSAERPKGSFSTLEIQRTEQGDSAMYLCASSPGIGTDTQYFGPGTRLTVL.

This chain links TRBV14 with TRBJ1-6, with D unresolved. The V end lost 5 bases, the J end lost 7 bases, and 15 bases lay between the germline ends. The CDR3 extends over 15 amino acids. Germline V gives CDR1 SGHDN, CDR2 FVKESK. CDR3 DNA sequence: TGTGCCAGCAGCACGGAAGGGCGGGGAAATTCACCCCTCCACTTT. Encoded protein: CASSTEGRGNSPLHF.

This chain uses TRBV2 with TRBJ1-5, with TRBD1 matching 9 bases. Germline V CDR1 and CDR2: SNHLY, FYNNEI. V shed 6 bases, J shed 3 bases, and the junction held 6 bases outside the gene matches. The CDR3 is made up of 15 amino acids. Here the CDR3 DNA reads TGTGCCAGCAGAACCGGGACAGGGTCCAATCAGCCCCAGCATTTT. Encoded protein: CASRTGTGSNQPQHF.

The CDR3 sequence is CASSGYLHQPQHF. The CDR3 DNA reads as TGTGCCAGCAGCGGGTACCTTCATCAGCCCCAGCATTTT. The V call is TRBV7-2, the J call TRBJ1-5; D remains unclear. Germline V gene sequence: CDR1 SGHTA, CDR2 FQGNSA. The V gene lost 5 bases and the J gene lost 5 bases, with 10 bases spanning the gap. This CDR3 is 13 amino acids long.

J is TRBJ1-2 and V is TRBV29-1; D is possibly TRBD1 (5 bases). Trimming stripped 1 base from V and 4 bases from J, with 7 bases between. This CDR3 has 12 amino acids. Germline V gene data show CDR1 as SQVTM and CDR2 as ANQGSEA. The CDR3 region has the DNA TGCAGCGTTGAAGCAGGGCCCTATGGCTACACCTTC. Protein product: CSVEAGPYGYTF.

V and J are TRBV5-1 and TRBJ1-1, with D possibly being TRBD1 (5 bases). V was shortened by 8 bases and J by 5 bases, with 19 bases between the two germline ends. In germline, CDR1 is SGHRS, CDR2 YFSETQ. The CDR3 runs to 14 residues. The CDR3 sequence: CASGERGMRTEAFF. As DNA, the CDR3 is TGCGCCAGTGGGGAACGGGGGATGCGAACTGAAGCTTTCTTT. Supplemented by reference TRBV5-1 and TRBJ1-1, the full variable domain reads KAGVTQTPRYLIKTRGQQVTLSCSPISGHRSVSWYQQTPGQGLQFLFEYFSETQRNKGNFPGRFSGRQFSNSRSEMNVSTLELGDSALYLCASGERGMRTEAFFGQGTRLTVV.

This chain connects TRBV27 to TRBJ2-3, with D hard to call. The CDR3 length is 15 residues. The ends were cut back, 5 bases at V and 2 bases at J, with 14 bases in the middle. Germline V lookup: CDR1 MNHEY, CDR2 SMNVEV (reference sequence). Written as DNA, the CDR3 is TGTGCCAGCAGTCTGTGGGCAAGGGCCACAGATACGCAGTATTTT. It translates to CASSLWARATDTQYF.

The genes are TRBV7-2 and TRBJ1-3; D unresolved. V lost 3 bases and J lost 4, with 13 bases in between. Germline V gene sequence: CDR1 SGHTA, CDR2 FQGNSA. The CDR3 totals 15 residues. In DNA form, the CDR3 reads TGTGCCAGCAGCTTGTCTGTCGGTGTCGGAAACACCATATATTTT. Translating gives CASSLSVGVGNTIYF. Based on the CDR3 plus reference TRBV7-2 and TRBJ1-3, the full variable domain is GAGVSQSPSNKVTEKGKDVELRCDPISGHTALYWYRQSLGQGLEFLIYFQGNSAPDKSGLPSDRFSAERTGGSVSTLTIQRTQQEDSAVYLCASSLSVGVGNTIYFGEGSWLTVV.

The V and J genes are TRBV4-3 and TRBJ1-1; D ambiguous. Germline V gene sequence: CDR1 LGHNA, CDR2 YSLEER. Deletions cut 0 bases from V and 5 bases from J, with 16 bases between. The CDR3 sequence is 16 residues long. DNA of the CDR3: TGCGCCAGCAGCCAAGAAAACCCGGGGTCGGGAACTGAAGCTTTCTTT. Protein: CASSQENPGSGTEAFF.

This clone was seen more than once but under ten times. The rearrangement uses TRBV18 and TRBJ2-3; 10 nucleotides agree with TRBD1. The germline V gene has CDR1 KGHSH and CDR2 LQKENI. V lost 6 bases to trimming and J lost 2 bases; unmatched junction nucleotides: 5. The CDR3 has 15 residues. The CDR3: CASSRGTGDTDTQYF. CDR3 nucleotide sequence: TGTGCCAGCTCGCGTGGGACAGGGGACACAGATACGCAGTATTTT.

This clone was found many times. The chain has TRBV2 and TRBJ1-1; no reliable D call. The CDR3 has 11 residues. Germline values: CDR1 SNHLY, CDR2 FYNNEI. The V end lost 3 bases, the J end lost 7 bases, and 6 bases lay between the germline ends. Written as DNA, the CDR3 is TGTGCCAGCAGTGATGGCAATGAAGCTTTCTTT. It is translated as CASSDGNEAFF.

This sequence joins TRBV2 and TRBJ1-1; no clear D gene. The germline V and J ends were trimmed by 4 bases and 3 bases, with 12 bases remaining between them. CDR3 length: 14 amino acids. CDR1 SNHLY and CDR2 FYNNEI come from the germline V gene. CDR3 coding DNA: TGTGCCAGCAGTGTTGGGAGGACGGACACTGAAGCTTTCTTT. It is translated as CASSVGRTDTEAFF.

This chain connects TRBV25-1 to TRBJ1-4; unclear D gene. The CDR3 extends over 13 amino acids. The ends were cut back, 10 bases at V and 5 bases at J, with 14 bases in the middle. Germline V gives CDR1 MGHDK, CDR2 SYGVNS. The CDR3 nucleotides are TGTGCCACCCTAAATGAGCACAATGAAAAACTGTTTTTT. Translated, it gives CATLNEHNEKLFF.